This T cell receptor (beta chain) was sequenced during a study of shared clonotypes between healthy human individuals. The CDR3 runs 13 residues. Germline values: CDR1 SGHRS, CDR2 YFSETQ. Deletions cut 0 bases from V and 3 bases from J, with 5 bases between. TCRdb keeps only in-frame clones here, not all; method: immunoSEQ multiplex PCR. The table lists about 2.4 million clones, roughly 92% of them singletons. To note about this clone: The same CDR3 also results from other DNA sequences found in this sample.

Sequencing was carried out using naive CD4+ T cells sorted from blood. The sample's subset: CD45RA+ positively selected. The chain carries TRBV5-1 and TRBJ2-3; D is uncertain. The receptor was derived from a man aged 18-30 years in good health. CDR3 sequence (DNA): TGCGCCAGCAGCTTGGGAGCAACAGATACGCAGTATTTT. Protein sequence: CASSLGATDTQYF.